These 32 T cell receptor beta chains share one sample of origin, sequenced in a study of TIL therapy for anti-PD-1-resistant metastatic lung cancer (dated by TCRdb to the early 2020s). The immunoSEQ v3 hsTCRB kit was used to amplify TCR beta CDR3 regions from genomic DNA through bias-controlled multiplex PCR. As stored in TCRdb, this immuneACCESS dataset retains in-frame rearrangements with V and J assigned. A fraction of the clones does not appear; measured against another copy, unresolved V genes explain less than half of the discrepancy, and the remainder lacks a known reason. This sample holds approximately 17,000 clones; roughly 85% were observed only once. The top ten hold around 7% of the sample. Reading the label with the study, this specimen's time point is: pre-treatment sample, taken before nivolumab and TIL therapy. The starting material was blood, obtained at baseline. Receptors originate from a person between 25 and 79 years old with non-small cell lung cancer.

This clone was recorded a few times. The chain carries TRBV11-2 and TRBJ1-3; no firm D call. Germline CDR1 is SGHAT and CDR2 is FQNNGV. Between the trimmed V and J ends, which lost 4 bases and 0 bases, there was a span of 4 bases. The CDR3 has 13 amino acids. In DNA form, the CDR3 reads TGTGCCAGCAGCTCGAACTCTGGAAACACCATATATTTT. This sequence encodes CASSSNSGNTIYF.

CDR3 residues: CASSLGTGGKTQYF. The CDR3 DNA reads as TGTGCCAGCAGCCTAGGGACAGGGGGCAAGACCCAGTACTTC. The J gene is TRBJ2-5, the V gene TRBV7-2; the match to TRBD1 covers 12 bases. CDR3 length: 14 residues. Trimming removed 5 bases from V and 6 bases from J; junction bases left unmatched: 4. The germline V gene has CDR1 SGHTA and CDR2 FQGNSA.

This clone was seen a single time. The rearrangement uses TRBV7-3 and TRBJ2-5, with TRBD2 matching 7 bases. The CDR3 contains 13 residues. The germline CDR1 and CDR2 sequences are SGHTA and FQGTGA. V shed 2 bases, J shed 12 bases, and the junction held 9 bases outside the gene matches. CDR3 residues: CASSLGLAAEKYF. CDR3 sequence (DNA): TGTGCCAGCAGCTTAGGCCTAGCGGCCGAGAAGTACTTC.

The chain carries TRBV11-2 and TRBJ1-2; maybe TRBD1 (6 bases). Deletions cut 0 bases from V and 7 bases from J, with 15 bases between. Germline assignment: CDR1 SGHAT and CDR2 FQNNGV. The length of the CDR3 is 15 residues. CDR3 loop: CASSLDQGRLVGYTF. DNA of the CDR3: TGTGCCAGCAGCTTAGATCAGGGGAGGCTGGTTGGCTACACCTTC. The whole variable domain, filled in from reference TRBV11-2 and TRBJ1-2, reads EAGVAQSPRYKIIEKRQSVAFWCNPISGHATLYWYQQILGQGPKLLIQFQNNGVVDDSQLPKDRFSAERLKGVDSTLKIQPAKLEDSAVYLCASSLDQGRLVGYTFGSGTRLTVV.

The chain couples TRBV5-1 to TRBJ1-4; no clear D gene. CDR1 is SGHRS and CDR2 is YFSETQ in the germline V gene. V lost 4 bases to trimming and J lost 7 bases, with 11 bases between them. There are 13 residues in the CDR3. CDR3 coding DNA: TGCGCCAGCAGCGGGTCGAGGAGTGAAAAACTGTTTTTT. Residues: CASSGSRSEKLFF.

This rearrangement joins TRBV7-2 to TRBJ1-4, with D tentatively TRBD1 (5 bases). Germline-derived CDR1 and CDR2 are SGHTA and FQGNSA. V shed 1 base and J shed 4 bases, with 10 bases lying between them. The CDR3 consists of 15 residues. DNA of the CDR3: TGTGCCAGCAGCTTAGGGGGACGGGGTAATGAAAAACTGTTTTTT. Translating gives CASSLGGRGNEKLFF.

The CDR3, as DNA: TGTGCCAGCAGTTTGAGCCAGAGAGACACCATATATTTT. Translating gives CASSLSQRDTIYF. The chain combines TRBV12-3 or TRBV12-4 with TRBJ1-3; unclear D gene. Trimming took 3 bases from V and 8 from J, leaving 11 bases between them. The CDR3 length is 13 residues.

This clone was counted a few times. V usage is TRBV2 and J usage is TRBJ2-7; D unclear. The ends were cut back, 5 bases at V and 0 bases at J, with 8 bases in the middle. From germline, CDR1 is SNHLY and CDR2 FYNNEI. The CDR3 has 13 residues. The CDR3 spells CASSPVGSYEQYF. CDR3 sequence (DNA): TGTGCCAGCAGTCCGGTGGGCTCCTACGAGCAGTACTTC.

The V gene is TRBV4-3, the J gene TRBJ2-3, with D maybe TRBD1 (6 bases). CDR3 length equals 18 residues. The germline V gene encodes CDR1 LGHNA and CDR2 YSLEER. The germline V and J ends were trimmed by 0 bases and 1 base, with 17 bases remaining between them. The CDR3, as DNA: TGCGCCAGCAGCCAAGATCGCCCGGCAGGGGCCCGCACAGATACGCAGTATTTT. Translated: CASSQDRPAGARTDTQYF.

CDR3 DNA sequence: TGTGCCACCAGTGACCCCGGGACAGGGGAGAGTCAGCCCCAGCATTTT. Translation: CATSDPGTGESQPQHF. The chain couples TRBV24-1 to TRBJ1-5; 10 bases map to TRBD1. V was pared by 4 bases and J by 6 bases, with 8 bases of the junction left unmatched. The CDR3 is made up of 16 amino acids. Germline CDR1 reads KGHDR; CDR2 reads SFDVKD.

In this sample, this clone turned up a few times. This chain uses TRBV28 with TRBJ2-3; possible D gene TRBD2, 7 bases. V dropped 8 bases and J dropped 1 base, with 22 bases sitting between them. From germline, CDR1 is MDHEN and CDR2 SYDVKM. The CDR3 length is 17 residues. The CDR3 loop is CASESGGGGTGTDTQYF. The CDR3 nucleotides read TGTGCCAGCGAATCAGGTGGGGGGGGCACGGGCACAGATACGCAGTATTTT.

V gene TRBV19 combines with J gene TRBJ1-4; no clear D gene. Deletions cut 3 bases from V and 8 bases from J, with 16 bases between. CDR1 and CDR2 from the germline V gene are LNHDA and SQIVND (reference sequence). This CDR3 region has 15 residues. DNA for the CDR3: TGTGCCAGTAGTATCTTCGTGAAGGCCAAGGAAAAACTGTTTTTT. This translates into CASSIFVKAKEKLFF.

The genes are TRBV5-1 and TRBJ1-1; possibly TRBD1 for D (6 bases). CDR1 is SGHRS and CDR2 is YFSETQ in the germline V gene. The ends were cut back, 0 bases at V and 4 bases at J, with 16 bases in the middle. The CDR3 covers 16 residues. This chain's CDR3 is CASSLERTATGTEAFF. The CDR3 DNA reads as TGCGCCAGCAGCTTGGAGCGGACAGCCACCGGCACTGAAGCTTTCTTT. Full variable domain (rest looked up from reference TRBV5-1 and TRBJ1-1): KAGVTQTPRYLIKTRGQQVTLSCSPISGHRSVSWYQQTPGQGLQFLFEYFSETQRNKGNFPGRFSGRQFSNSRSEMNVSTLELGDSALYLCASSLERTATGTEAFFGQGTRLTVV.

The V call is TRBV6-5, the J call TRBJ2-7, with 10 positions matching TRBD1. V dropped 5 bases and J dropped 1; count of bases not matched to a gene: 5. Germline CDR1 MNHEY, CDR2 SVGAGI. The CDR3 loop spans 15 amino acids. In DNA, the CDR3 is TGTGCCAGCAGTATCCGGGACAGGGGTTCCTACGAGCAGTACTTC. It yields the protein CASSIRDRGSYEQYF.

This clone is deemed medium-sized (0.01 to 0.1%). The chain has TRBV5-4 and TRBJ2-2, with D possibly being TRBD1 or TRBD2 (5 bases each). Germline V gene data show CDR1 as SGHNT and CDR2 as YYREEE (reference sequence). V lost 1 base and J 7 bases, leaving 17 bases between the germline ends. The CDR3 extends over 16 amino acids. The CDR3 region is CASSLNRKGPDGELFF. The CDR3 DNA sequence: TGTGCCAGCAGCTTGAACAGGAAGGGACCCGACGGGGAGCTGTTTTTT.

Here the CDR3 DNA reads TGCGCCAGCAGCTTGGCAGGGGATGCGCGTGGCTACACCTTC. Amino acid sequence: CASSLAGDARGYTF. This chain uses TRBV5-1 with TRBJ1-2, with a tentative D call TRBD1 (6 bases). Germline CDR1 and CDR2: SGHRS and YFSETQ. This CDR3 has 14 residues. Trimming took 0 bases from V and 7 from J, leaving 13 bases between them.

The rearrangement uses TRBV11-2 and TRBJ1-1, with a possible D match to TRBD1 (5 bases). The V and J ends lost 2 bases and 8 bases respectively, with 12 bases between them. The germline V gene has CDR1 SGHAT and CDR2 FQNNGV. This CDR3 has 13 residues. CDR3 region: CASSLMGQGEAFF. CDR3 sequence (DNA): TGTGCCAGCAGCTTAATGGGGCAGGGCGAAGCTTTCTTT.

The chain uses TRBV5-5 and TRBJ2-5; 11 bases align to TRBD1. This CDR3 has 14 amino acids. V lost 0 bases to trimming and J lost 7 bases; unmatched junction nucleotides: 2. Germline V gives CDR1 SGHKS, CDR2 YYEKEE (reference sequence). The CDR3 DNA reads as TGTGCCAGCAGCTTGGCGGACAGGGGGCTGACCCAGTACTTC. Translation: CASSLADRGLTQYF.

The rearrangement uses TRBV6-5 and TRBJ2-7; a possible D gene is TRBD2 (5 bases). Trimming removed 6 bases at V and 2 bases at J, with 17 bases between. This CDR3 contains 15 residues. The germline V gene encodes CDR1 MNHEY and CDR2 SVGAGI. The CDR3 is CASSPQTLGPYEQYF. The CDR3 DNA sequence: TGTGCCAGCAGCCCCCAGACACTAGGCCCCTACGAGCAGTACTTC.

The rearrangement joins TRBV28 to TRBJ1-5; 9 nucleotides match TRBD1. Germline assignment: CDR1 MDHEN and CDR2 SYDVKM. The CDR3 totals 16 residues. J lost 2 bases, V lost 2 bases, and 4 bases had no gene match. Here the CDR3 reads CASSLGDRAGNQPQHF. The DNA for the CDR3 is TGTGCCAGCAGTTTAGGGGACAGGGCGGGCAATCAGCCCCAGCATTTT.

The V and J genes are TRBV30 and TRBJ1-4; maybe TRBD1 (5 bases). Trimming cost V 2 bases and J 7 bases, with 11 bases left between them. The germline CDR1 and CDR2 sequences are GTSNPN and SVGIG (reference sequence). This CDR3 spans 13 amino acids. As DNA, the CDR3 is TGTGCCTGGAGTTGGCGGGGGAGTGAAAAACTGTTTTTT. Translation: CAWSWRGSEKLFF.

The CDR3 bases are TGCAGTGCTAGTTCCGGGGGTATCTCTGGAAACACCATATATTTT. Its translation is CSASSGGISGNTIYF. The chain uses TRBV20-1 and TRBJ1-3, with TRBD1 as a possible D gene (5 bases). V shed 3 bases and J shed 0 bases, with 12 bases lying between them. The CDR3 is 15 amino acids. Germline-derived CDR1 and CDR2 are DFQATT and SNEGSKA (reference sequence).

This clone was counted between two and nine times. In nucleotides, the CDR3 is TGTGCCAGCAGCTTTCCCTCTATGGGCTACACCTTC. This encodes CASSFPSMGYTF. The chain couples TRBV7-2 to TRBJ1-2, with D unclear. The CDR3 runs 12 residues. Trimming removed 3 bases from V and 8 bases from J, with 10 bases in between. Germline-derived CDR1 and CDR2 are SGHTA and FQGNSA.

This chain joins TRBV30 and TRBJ2-7; D gene unclear. From germline, CDR1 is GTSNPN and CDR2 SVGIG (reference sequence). This CDR3 comprises 11 residues. V dropped 3 bases and J dropped 3 bases, with 6 bases sitting between them. The CDR3 protein is CAWSGNYEQYF. The CDR3 bases are TGTGCCTGGAGCGGAAACTACGAGCAGTACTTC.

The chain employs TRBV20-1 and TRBJ1-5, with D possibly matching TRBD1 (5 bases). V was shortened by 3 bases and J by 6 bases, with 18 bases between the two germline ends. This CDR3 region has 15 residues. Germline loops: CDR1 DFQATT, CDR2 SNEGSKA (reference sequence). The CDR3 sequence is CSASGDPTGIQPQHF. DNA of the CDR3: TGCAGTGCTAGTGGGGACCCCACGGGAATTCAGCCCCAGCATTTT.

By share, this clone ranks as medium-sized. The chain recombines TRBV29-1 with TRBJ1-2; D is unclear. The germline V and J ends were trimmed by 6 bases and 8 bases, with 13 bases remaining between them. Germline assignment: CDR1 SQVTM and CDR2 ANQGSEA. The CDR3 totals 11 residues. Written as DNA, the CDR3 is TGCAGCGTGATGGACGGCGACGGCTACACCTTC. Translated, it gives CSVMDGDGYTF.

Of note for this clone: Different DNA sequences within this sample yield the same CDR3. The chain uses TRBV4-3 and TRBJ2-2; D is ambiguous. Looked up from germline, CDR1 is LGHNA and CDR2 is YSLEER. With 2 bases removed from V and 7 bases from J, the gap between germline ends came to 11 bases. The CDR3 sequence is 14 residues long. The CDR3 sequence is CASSQLTPDGELFF. DNA for the CDR3: TGCGCCAGCAGCCAACTGACTCCCGACGGGGAGCTGTTTTTT.

This chain joins TRBV5-1 and TRBJ2-1; 9 nucleotides align to TRBD2. V dropped 0 bases and J dropped 0; count of bases not matched to a gene: 4. The CDR3 is made up of 17 amino acids. Germline CDR1 and CDR2: SGHRS and YFSETQ. The CDR3 sequence is CASSLVPSGTSYNEQFF. The CDR3 nucleotides read TGCGCCAGCAGCTTGGTTCCTAGCGGGACCTCCTACAATGAGCAGTTCTTC.

This chain uses TRBV7-8 with TRBJ2-1; either TRBD1 or TRBD2 may fit D (5 bases each). Trimming cost V 2 bases and J 3 bases, with 17 bases left between them. This CDR3 is 17 amino acids long. The germline CDR1 and CDR2 sequences are SGHVS and FQNEAQ. The CDR3 DNA follows: TGTGCCAGCAGCTTATCAGGCAGGGAAGGAGGCTACAATGAGCAGTTCTTC. Its translation: CASSLSGREGGYNEQFF.

The V gene is TRBV30, the J gene TRBJ2-7; 10 nucleotides match TRBD2. The germline gives CDR1 GTSNPN, CDR2 SVGIG (reference sequence). Trimming removed 4 bases from V and 7 bases from J; junction bases left unmatched: 7. This CDR3 contains 13 residues. For the CDR3, the DNA is TGTGCCTGGAACAGCGGGAGGGCCCGGGAGCAGTACTTC. It yields the protein CAWNSGRAREQYF.

The gene calls are TRBV9 and TRBJ2-7, with unresolved D. Deletions cut 4 bases from V and 2 bases from J, with 19 bases between. The CDR3 loop spans 16 amino acids. The germline V gene encodes CDR1 SGDLS and CDR2 YYNGEE. The CDR3 coding sequence is TGTGCCAGCAGCTCCCAGTCTAAGACTGGAGCCTACGAGCAGTACTTC. Its translation: CASSSQSKTGAYEQYF.

V and J are TRBV2 and TRBJ2-7, with D unclear. This CDR3 comprises 10 residues. V gave up 4 bases and J gave up 12 bases, with 10 bases separating them. Germline V CDR1 and CDR2: SNHLY, FYNNEI. The CDR3 region is CASSGRNGYF. The CDR3 nucleotides are TGTGCCAGCAGTGGTCGGAACGGGTACTTC.